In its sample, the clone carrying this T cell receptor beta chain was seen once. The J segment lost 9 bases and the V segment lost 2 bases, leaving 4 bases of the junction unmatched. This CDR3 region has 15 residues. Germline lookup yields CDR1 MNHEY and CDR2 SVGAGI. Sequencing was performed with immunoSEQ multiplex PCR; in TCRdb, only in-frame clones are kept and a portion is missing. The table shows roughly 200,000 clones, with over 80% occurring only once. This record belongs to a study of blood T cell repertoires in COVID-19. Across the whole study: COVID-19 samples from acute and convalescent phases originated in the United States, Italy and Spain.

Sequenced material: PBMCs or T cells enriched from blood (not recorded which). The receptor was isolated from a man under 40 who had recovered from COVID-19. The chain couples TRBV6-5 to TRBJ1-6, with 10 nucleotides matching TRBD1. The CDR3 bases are TGTGCCAGCAGTTACGCGACAGGGGGCCTTTCACCCCTCCACTTT. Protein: CASSYATGGLSPLHF.